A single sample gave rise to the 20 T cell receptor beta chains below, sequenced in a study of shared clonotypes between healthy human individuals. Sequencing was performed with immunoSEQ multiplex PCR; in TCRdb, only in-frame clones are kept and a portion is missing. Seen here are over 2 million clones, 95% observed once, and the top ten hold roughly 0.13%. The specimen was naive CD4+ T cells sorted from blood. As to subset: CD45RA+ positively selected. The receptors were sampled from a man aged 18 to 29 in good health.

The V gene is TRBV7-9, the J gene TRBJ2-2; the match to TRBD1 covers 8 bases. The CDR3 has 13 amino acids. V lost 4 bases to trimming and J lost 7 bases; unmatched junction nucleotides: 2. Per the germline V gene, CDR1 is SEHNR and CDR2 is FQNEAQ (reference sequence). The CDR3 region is CASSSTGGGELFF. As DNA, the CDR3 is TGTGCCAGCAGCTCAACAGGGGGCGGGGAGCTGTTTTTT.

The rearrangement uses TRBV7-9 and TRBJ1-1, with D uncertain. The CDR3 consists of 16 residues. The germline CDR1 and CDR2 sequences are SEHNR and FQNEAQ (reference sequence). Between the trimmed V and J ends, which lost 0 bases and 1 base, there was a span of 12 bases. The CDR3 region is CASSLATSRPNTEAFF. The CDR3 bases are TGTGCCAGCAGCTTAGCGACATCGAGACCGAACACTGAAGCTTTCTTT.

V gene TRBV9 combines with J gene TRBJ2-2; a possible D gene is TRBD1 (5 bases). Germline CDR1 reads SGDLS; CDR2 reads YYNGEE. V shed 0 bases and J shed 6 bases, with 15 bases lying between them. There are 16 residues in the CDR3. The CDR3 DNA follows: TGTGCCAGCAGCGTAGGGAGTAGCAGGGTGGCCGGGGAGCTGTTTTTT. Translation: CASSVGSSRVAGELFF. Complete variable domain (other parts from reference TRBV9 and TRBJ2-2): DSGVTQTPKHLITATGQRVTLRCSPRSGDLSVYWYQQSLDQGLQFLIQYYNGEERAKGNILERFSAQQFPDLHSELNLSSLELGDSALYFCASSVGSSRVAGELFFGEGSRLTVL.

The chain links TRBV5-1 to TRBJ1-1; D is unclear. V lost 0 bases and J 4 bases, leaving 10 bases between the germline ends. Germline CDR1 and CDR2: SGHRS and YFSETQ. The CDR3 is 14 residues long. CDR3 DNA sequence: TGCGCCAGCAGCTTGGTTGAGTCGGGCACTGAAGCTTTCTTT. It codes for CASSLVESGTEAFF.

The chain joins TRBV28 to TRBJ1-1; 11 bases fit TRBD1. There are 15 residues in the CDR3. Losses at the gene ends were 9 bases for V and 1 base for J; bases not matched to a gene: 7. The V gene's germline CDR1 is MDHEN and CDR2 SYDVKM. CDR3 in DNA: TGTGCCAGTTCCGGACAGGGGGCACCGAACACTGAAGCTTTCTTT. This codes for CASSGQGAPNTEAFF.

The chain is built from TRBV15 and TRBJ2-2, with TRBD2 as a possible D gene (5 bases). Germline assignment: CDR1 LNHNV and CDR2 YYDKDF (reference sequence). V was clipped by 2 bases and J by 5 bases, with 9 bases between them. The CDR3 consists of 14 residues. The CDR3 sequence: CATSRPEGTGELFF. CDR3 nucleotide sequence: TGTGCCACCAGCAGACCTGAGGGTACCGGGGAGCTGTTTTTT.

CDR3 protein: CASSPRTGMGTEAFF. In DNA form, the CDR3 reads TGTGCCAGCAGCCCTAGGACAGGCATGGGCACTGAAGCTTTCTTT. The chain uses TRBV5-5 and TRBJ1-1, with TRBD1 matching over 7 bases. V shed 4 bases and J 4 bases; nucleotides not matched to a gene: 10. Germline V lookup: CDR1 SGHKS, CDR2 YYEKEE (reference sequence). CDR3 length equals 15 residues.

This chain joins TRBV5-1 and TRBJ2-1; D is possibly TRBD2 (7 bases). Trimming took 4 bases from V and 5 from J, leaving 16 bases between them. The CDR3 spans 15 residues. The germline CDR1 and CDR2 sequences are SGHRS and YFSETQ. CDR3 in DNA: TGCGCCAGCAGCCCCACGGAGGGGGGGCACAATGAGCAGTTCTTC. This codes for CASSPTEGGHNEQFF.

In nucleotides, the CDR3 is TGTGCCAGCAGCTTCGGACACGCGACGTTCTACGAGCAGTACTTC. Residues: CASSFGHATFYEQYF. This sequence joins TRBV7-2 and TRBJ2-7; a possible D gene is TRBD1 (5 bases). V was shortened by 3 bases and J by 3 bases, with 15 bases between the two germline ends. CDR1 is SGHTA, CDR2 FQGNSA, per germline. CDR3 length equals 15 residues.

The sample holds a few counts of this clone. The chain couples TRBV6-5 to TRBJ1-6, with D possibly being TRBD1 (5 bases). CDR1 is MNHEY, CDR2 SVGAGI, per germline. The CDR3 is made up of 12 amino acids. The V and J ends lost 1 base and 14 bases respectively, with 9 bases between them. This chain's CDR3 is CASSYFQGTLHF. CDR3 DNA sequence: TGTGCCAGCAGTTACTTCCAGGGAACCCTCCACTTT.

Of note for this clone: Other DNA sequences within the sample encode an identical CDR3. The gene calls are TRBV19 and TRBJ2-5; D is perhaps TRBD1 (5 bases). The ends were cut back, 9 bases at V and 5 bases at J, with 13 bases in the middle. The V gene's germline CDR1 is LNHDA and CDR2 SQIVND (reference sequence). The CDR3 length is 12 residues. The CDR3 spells CASSRQQETQYF. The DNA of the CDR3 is TGTGCCAGCAGCAGACAGCAGGAGACCCAGTACTTC.

The CDR3, as DNA: TGCGCCAGCAGCGAGGGACAGGGGCCCTATGGCTACACCTTC. Its protein is CASSEGQGPYGYTF. The rearrangement links TRBV5-1 to TRBJ1-2, with 10 positions matching TRBD1. V shed 4 bases, J shed 4 bases, and the junction held 4 bases outside the gene matches. This CDR3 spans 14 amino acids. CDR1 and CDR2 from the germline V gene are SGHRS and YFSETQ.

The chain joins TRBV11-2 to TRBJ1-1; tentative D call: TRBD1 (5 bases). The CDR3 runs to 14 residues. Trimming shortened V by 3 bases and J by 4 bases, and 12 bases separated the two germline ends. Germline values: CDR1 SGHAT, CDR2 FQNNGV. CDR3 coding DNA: TGTGCCAGCAGCTTGTGGGGGTACGGCACTGAAGCTTTCTTT. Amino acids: CASSLWGYGTEAFF. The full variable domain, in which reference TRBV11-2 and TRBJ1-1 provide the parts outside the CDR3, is EAGVAQSPRYKIIEKRQSVAFWCNPISGHATLYWYQQILGQGPKLLIQFQNNGVVDDSQLPKDRFSAERLKGVDSTLKIQPAKLEDSAVYLCASSLWGYGTEAFFGQGTRLTVV.

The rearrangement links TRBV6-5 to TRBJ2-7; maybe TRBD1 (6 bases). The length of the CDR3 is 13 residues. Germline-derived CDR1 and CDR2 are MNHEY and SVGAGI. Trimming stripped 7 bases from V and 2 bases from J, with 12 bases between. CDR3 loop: CASTDRMAYEQYF. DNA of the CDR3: TGTGCCAGCACCGACAGGATGGCCTACGAGCAGTACTTC.

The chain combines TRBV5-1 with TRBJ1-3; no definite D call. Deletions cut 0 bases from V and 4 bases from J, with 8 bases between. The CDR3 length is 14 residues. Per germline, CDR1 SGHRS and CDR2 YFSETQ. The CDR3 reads CASSLASAGNTIYF. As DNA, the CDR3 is TGCGCCAGCAGCTTGGCGTCAGCGGGAAACACCATATATTTT.

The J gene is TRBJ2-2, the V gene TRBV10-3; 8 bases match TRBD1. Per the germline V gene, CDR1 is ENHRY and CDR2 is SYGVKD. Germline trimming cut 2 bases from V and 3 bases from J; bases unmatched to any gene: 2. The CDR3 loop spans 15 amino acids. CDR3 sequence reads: CAISEGTGDTGELFF. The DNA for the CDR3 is TGTGCCATCAGTGAGGGGACAGGTGACACCGGGGAGCTGTTTTTT.

CDR3 sequence: CAISDTGVGTYNSPLHF. The CDR3, as DNA: TGTGCCATCAGTGATACAGGGGTGGGGACCTATAATTCACCCCTCCACTTT. The V and J genes are TRBV10-3 and TRBJ1-6; 7 bases match TRBD1. Per germline, CDR1 ENHRY and CDR2 SYGVKD. The CDR3 contains 17 residues. Trimming at V came to 3 bases and at J to 2 bases, leaving 7 bases not matched to a gene.

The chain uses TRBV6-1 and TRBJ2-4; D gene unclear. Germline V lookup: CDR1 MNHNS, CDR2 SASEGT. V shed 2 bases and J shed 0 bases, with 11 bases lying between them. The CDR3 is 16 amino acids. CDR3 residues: CASSEWAAIAKNIQYF. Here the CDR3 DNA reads TGTGCCAGCAGTGAATGGGCCGCCATAGCCAAAAACATTCAGTACTTC.

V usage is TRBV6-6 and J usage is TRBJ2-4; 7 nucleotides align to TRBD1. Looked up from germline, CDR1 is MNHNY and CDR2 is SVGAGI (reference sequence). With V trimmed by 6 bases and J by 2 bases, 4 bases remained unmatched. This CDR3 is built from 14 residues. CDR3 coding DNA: TGTGCCAGCAGCCCGACAGGGTCCAAAAACATTCAGTACTTC. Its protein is CASSPTGSKNIQYF.

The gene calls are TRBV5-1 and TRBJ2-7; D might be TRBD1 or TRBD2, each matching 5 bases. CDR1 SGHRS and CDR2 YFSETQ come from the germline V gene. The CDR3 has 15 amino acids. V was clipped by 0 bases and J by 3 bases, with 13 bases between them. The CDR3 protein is CASSLGQTKGYEQYF. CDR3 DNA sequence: TGCGCCAGCAGCTTGGGACAGACTAAGGGCTACGAGCAGTACTTC.